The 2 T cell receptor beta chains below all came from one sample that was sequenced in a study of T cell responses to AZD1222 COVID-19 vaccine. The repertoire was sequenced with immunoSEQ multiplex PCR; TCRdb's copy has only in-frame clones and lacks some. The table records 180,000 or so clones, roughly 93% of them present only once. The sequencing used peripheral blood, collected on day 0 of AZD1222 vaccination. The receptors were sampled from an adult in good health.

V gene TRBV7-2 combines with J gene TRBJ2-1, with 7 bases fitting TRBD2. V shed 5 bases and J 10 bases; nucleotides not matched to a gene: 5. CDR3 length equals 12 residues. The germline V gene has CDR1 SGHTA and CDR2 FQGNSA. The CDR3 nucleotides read TGTGCCAGCAGCGCCTACGGGGGGGAGCAGTTCTTC. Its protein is CASSAYGGEQFF.

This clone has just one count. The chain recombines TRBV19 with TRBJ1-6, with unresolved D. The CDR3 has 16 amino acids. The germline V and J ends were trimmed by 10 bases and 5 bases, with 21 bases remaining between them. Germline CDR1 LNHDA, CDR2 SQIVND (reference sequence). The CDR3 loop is CATRGYGKSNNSPLHF. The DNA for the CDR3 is TGTGCCACCAGAGGTTATGGGAAGAGCAATAATTCACCCCTCCACTTT. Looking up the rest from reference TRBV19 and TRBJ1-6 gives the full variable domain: DGGITQSPKYLFRKEGQNVTLSCEQNLNHDAMYWYRQDPGQGLRLIYYSQIVNDFQKGDIAEGYSVSREKKESFPLTVTSAQKNPTAFYLCATRGYGKSNNSPLHFGNGTRLTVT.